This TCR beta chain was identified during a study of blood T cell repertoires in COVID-19. At the level of the study: The study drew acute and convalescent COVID-19 samples from the United States, Italy and Spain. Sources were T cells, B-cell-depleted T cells, or PBMCs; the material itself was cDNA or gDNA.

The V and J ends lost 11 bases and 8 bases respectively, with 12 bases between them. CDR3 length: 11 amino acids. Germline V CDR1 and CDR2: MDHEN, SYDVKM. Libraries were prepared by immunoSEQ multiplex PCR; TCRdb keeps only in-frame clonotypes and omits some of them. The data contain just over 95,000 clones, about 81% of them singletons. This clone appeared once. Other DNA sequences in this specimen translate into the identical CDR3. Sample: peripheral blood. The chain joins TRBV28 to TRBJ1-4; no clear D. The receptor was isolated from an older man with acute or convalescent COVID-19. This CDR3 reads CAGGLGEKLFF. CDR3 coding DNA: TGTGCCGGAGGCCTTGGGGAAAAACTGTTTTTT.